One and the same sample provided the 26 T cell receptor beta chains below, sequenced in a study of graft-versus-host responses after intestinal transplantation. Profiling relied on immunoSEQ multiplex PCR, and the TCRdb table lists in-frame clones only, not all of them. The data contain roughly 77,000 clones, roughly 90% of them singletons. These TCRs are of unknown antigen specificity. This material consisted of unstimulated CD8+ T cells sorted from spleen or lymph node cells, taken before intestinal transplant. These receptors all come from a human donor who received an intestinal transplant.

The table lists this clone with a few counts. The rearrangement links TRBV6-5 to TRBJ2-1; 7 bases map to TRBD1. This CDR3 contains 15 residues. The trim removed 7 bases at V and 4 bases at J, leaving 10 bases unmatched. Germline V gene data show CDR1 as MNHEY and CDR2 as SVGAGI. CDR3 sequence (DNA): TGTGCCAGCAAGTCCGGGACAGACATATACAATGAGCAGTTCTTC. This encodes CASKSGTDIYNEQFF.

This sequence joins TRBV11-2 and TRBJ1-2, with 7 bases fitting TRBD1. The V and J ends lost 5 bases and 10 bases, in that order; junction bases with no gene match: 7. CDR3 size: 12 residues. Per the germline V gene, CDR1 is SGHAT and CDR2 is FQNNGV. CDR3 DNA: TGTGCCAGCAGCATCGGACAGGTTGACTACACCTTC. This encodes CASSIGQVDYTF.

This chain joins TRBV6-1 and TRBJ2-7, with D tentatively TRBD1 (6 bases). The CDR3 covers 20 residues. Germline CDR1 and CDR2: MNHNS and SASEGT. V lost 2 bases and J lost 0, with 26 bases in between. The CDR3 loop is CASSEPEEQDSLKSSYEQYF. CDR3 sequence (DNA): TGTGCCAGCAGTGAACCGGAAGAACAGGACAGCCTAAAAAGCTCCTACGAGCAGTACTTC.

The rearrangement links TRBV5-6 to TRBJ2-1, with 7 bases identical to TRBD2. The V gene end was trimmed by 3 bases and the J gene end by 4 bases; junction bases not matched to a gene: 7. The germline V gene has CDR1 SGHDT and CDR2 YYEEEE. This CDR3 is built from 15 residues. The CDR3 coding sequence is TGTGCCAGCAGCTGGGCGGGAGACCAATACAATGAGCAGTTCTTC. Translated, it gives CASSWAGDQYNEQFF. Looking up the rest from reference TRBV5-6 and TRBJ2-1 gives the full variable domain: DAGVTQSPTHLIKTRGQQVTLRCSPKSGHDTVSWYQQALGQGPQFIFQYYEEEERQRGNFPDRFSGHQFPNYSSELNVNALLLGDSALYLCASSWAGDQYNEQFFGPGTRLTVL.

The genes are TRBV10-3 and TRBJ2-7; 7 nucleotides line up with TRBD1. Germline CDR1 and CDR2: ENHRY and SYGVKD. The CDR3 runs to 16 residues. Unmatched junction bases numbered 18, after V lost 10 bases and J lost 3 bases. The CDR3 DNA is TGTGCCACCGGAAACCTCCCGGACAGGAAAAACTACGAGCAGTACTTC. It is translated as CATGNLPDRKNYEQYF.

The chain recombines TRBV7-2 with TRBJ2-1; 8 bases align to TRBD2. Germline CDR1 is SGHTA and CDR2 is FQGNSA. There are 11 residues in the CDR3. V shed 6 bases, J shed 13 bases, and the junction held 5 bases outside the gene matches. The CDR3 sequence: CASRLGTSQFF. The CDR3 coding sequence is TGTGCCAGCAGACTCGGGACTAGTCAGTTCTTC.

The CDR3 is CASSEGQGSYNEQFF. DNA for the CDR3: TGCGCCAGCAGCGAAGGACAGGGATCCTACAATGAGCAGTTCTTC. The chain carries TRBV5-1 and TRBJ2-1, with 8 positions matching TRBD1. The CDR3 sequence is 15 residues long. From germline, CDR1 is SGHRS and CDR2 YFSETQ. The junction had 4 bases not matched to a gene; V was cut back by 4 bases and J by 1 base.

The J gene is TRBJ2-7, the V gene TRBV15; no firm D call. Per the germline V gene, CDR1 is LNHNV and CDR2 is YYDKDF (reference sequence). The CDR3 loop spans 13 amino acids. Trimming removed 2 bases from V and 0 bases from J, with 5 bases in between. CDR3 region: CATSRIDSYEQYF. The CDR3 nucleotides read TGTGCCACCAGCAGAATAGACTCCTACGAGCAGTACTTC.

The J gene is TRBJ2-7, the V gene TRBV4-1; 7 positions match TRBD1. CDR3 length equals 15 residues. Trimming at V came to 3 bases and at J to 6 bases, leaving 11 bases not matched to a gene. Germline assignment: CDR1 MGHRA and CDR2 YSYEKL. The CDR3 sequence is CASSQVDREISEQYF. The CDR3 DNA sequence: TGCGCCAGCAGCCAGGTCGACAGGGAAATTAGCGAGCAGTACTTC.

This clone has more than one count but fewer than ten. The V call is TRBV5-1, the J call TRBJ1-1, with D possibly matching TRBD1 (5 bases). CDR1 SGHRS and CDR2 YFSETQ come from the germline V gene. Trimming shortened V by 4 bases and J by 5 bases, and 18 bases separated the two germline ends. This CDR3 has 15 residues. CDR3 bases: TGCGCCAGCAGCCGAATGGAGGGGTTTGGAACTGAAGCTTTCTTT. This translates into CASSRMEGFGTEAFF.

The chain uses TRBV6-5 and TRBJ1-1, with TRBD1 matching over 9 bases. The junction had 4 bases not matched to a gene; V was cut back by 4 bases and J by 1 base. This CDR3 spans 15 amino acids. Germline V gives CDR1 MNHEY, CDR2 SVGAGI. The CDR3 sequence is CASSLRTGANTEAFF. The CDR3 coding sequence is TGTGCCAGCAGTTTACGGACAGGGGCGAACACTGAAGCTTTCTTT.

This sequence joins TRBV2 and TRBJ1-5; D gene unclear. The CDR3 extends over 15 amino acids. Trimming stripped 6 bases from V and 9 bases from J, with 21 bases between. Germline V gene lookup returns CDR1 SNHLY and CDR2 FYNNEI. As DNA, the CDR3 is TGTGCCAGCAGCCGATCGACACCTCCGGTTCGGCCCCAGCATTTT. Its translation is CASSRSTPPVRPQHF.

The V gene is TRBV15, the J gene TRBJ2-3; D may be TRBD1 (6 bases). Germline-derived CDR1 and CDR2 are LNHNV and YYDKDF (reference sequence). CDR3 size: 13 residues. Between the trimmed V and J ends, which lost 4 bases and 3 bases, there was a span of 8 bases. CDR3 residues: CATSTTGTDTQYF. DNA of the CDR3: TGTGCCACCAGCACTACAGGGACAGATACGCAGTATTTT.

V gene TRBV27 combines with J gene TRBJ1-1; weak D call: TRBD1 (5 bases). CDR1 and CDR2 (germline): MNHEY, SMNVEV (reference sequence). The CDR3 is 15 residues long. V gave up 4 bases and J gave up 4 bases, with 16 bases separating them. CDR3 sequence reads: CASSSLSQGTTEAFF. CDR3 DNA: TGTGCCAGCAGTTCCCTTTCTCAGGGTACCACTGAAGCTTTCTTT.

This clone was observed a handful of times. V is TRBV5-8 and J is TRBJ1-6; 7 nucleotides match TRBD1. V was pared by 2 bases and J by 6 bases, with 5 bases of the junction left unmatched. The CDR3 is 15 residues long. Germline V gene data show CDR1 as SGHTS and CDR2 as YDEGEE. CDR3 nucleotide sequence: TGTGCCAGCAGCTTCCGGGACAGTTTTAATTCACCCCTCCACTTT. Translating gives CASSFRDSFNSPLHF.

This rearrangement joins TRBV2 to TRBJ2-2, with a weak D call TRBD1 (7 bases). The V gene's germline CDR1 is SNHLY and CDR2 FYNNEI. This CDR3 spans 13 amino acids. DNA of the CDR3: TGTGCTACCTCCCTCAGGGGGGCCGGGGAGCTGTTTTTT. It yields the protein CATSLRGAGELFF.

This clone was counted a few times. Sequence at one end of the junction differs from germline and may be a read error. CDR3 residues: CASSLSGDLAERPF. The CDR3 DNA reads TGTGCCAGCAGTTTATCGGGGGACTTAGCAGAGCGACCATTC. The chain combines TRBV28 with TRBJ2-7, with D possibly being TRBD2 (6 bases). CDR1 is MDHEN, CDR2 SYDVKM, per germline. The CDR3 extends over 14 amino acids.

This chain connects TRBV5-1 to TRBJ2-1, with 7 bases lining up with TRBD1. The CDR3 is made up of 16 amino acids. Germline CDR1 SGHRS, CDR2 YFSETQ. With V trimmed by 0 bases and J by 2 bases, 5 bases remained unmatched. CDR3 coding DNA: TGCGCCAGCAGCTTGGGTGAGGGGGCACCCTACAATGAGCAGTTCTTC. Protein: CASSLGEGAPYNEQFF.

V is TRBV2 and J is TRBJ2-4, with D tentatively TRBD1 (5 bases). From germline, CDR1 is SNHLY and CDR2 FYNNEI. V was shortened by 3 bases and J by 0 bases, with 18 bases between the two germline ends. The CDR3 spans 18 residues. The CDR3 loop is CASSDMVGAALAKNIQYF. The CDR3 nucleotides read TGTGCCAGCAGTGATATGGTTGGGGCGGCCTTAGCCAAAAACATTCAGTACTTC.

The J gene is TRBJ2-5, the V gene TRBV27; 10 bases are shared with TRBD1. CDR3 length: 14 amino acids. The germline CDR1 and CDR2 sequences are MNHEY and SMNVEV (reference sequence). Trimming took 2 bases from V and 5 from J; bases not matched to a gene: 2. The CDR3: CASSLRDRGETQYF. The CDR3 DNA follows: TGTGCCAGCAGTTTAAGGGACAGGGGTGAGACCCAGTACTTC.

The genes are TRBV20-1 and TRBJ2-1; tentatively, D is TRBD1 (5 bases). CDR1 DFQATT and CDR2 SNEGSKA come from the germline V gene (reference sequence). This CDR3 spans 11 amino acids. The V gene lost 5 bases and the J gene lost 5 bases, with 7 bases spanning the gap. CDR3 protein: CSADSNNEQFF. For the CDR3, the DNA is TGCAGTGCTGACAGTAACAATGAGCAGTTCTTC.

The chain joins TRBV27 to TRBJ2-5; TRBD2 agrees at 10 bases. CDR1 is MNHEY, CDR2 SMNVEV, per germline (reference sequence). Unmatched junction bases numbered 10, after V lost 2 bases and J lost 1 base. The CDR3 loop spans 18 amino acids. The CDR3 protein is CASSLMSSGRGRQETQYF. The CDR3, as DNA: TGTGCCAGCAGTTTAATGTCCAGCGGGAGGGGCCGCCAAGAGACCCAGTACTTC.

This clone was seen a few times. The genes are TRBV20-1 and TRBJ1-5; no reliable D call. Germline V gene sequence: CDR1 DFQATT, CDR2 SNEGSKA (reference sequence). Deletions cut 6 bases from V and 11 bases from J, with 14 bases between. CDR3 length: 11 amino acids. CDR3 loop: CSADPGSAQHF. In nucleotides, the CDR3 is TGCAGTGCAGACCCGGGGAGTGCCCAGCATTTT.

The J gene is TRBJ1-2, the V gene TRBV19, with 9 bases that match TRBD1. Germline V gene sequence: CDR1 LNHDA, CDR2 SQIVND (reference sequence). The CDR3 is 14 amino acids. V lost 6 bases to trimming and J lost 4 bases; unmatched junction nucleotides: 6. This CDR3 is CASRTTGGAYGYTF. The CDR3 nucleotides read TGTGCCAGTAGAACCACAGGGGGCGCCTATGGCTACACCTTC.

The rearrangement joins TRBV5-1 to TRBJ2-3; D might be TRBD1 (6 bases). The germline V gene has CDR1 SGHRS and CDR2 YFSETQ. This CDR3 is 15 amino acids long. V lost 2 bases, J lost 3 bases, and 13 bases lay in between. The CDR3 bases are TGCGCCAGCAGCTTTTTGGGCAGGGGAACAGATACGCAGTATTTT. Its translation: CASSFLGRGTDTQYF.

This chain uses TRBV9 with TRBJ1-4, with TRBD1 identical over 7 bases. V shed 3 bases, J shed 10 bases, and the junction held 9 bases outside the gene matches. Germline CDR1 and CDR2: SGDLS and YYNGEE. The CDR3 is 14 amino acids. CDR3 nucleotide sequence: TGTGCCAGCAGCGAAGGGGGCCACCCAGGAAAACTGTTTTTT. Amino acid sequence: CASSEGGHPGKLFF.